This TCR beta chain was identified during a study of blood T cell repertoires in COVID-19 (TCRdb year 2020). For context, the study as a whole: Samples from collaborators originated in the United States, Italy and Spain and spanned both the acute and convalescent phases of COVID-19. The material from the prospective study consisted of cDNA or gDNA derived from T cells, B-cell-depleted T cells, or PBMCs. The dataset comprised deeply sampled blood TCRbeta repertoires from subjects exposed to, actively infected with, or recovered from COVID-19. A freely available public database, intended as a resource for researchers studying the immune response to SARS-CoV-2, is where the repertoires were released. Samples were obtained from the ongoing ImmuneRACE study (first 160 participants) and from about 1,300 subjects provided by 6 global collaborators. A de-identified subject ID, COVID-19 status, age in years and sex were almost always included in the sample metadata. HLA class I and class II types, where available, came from metadata supplied by the sample provider rather than from assay-based typing. What the study reported, not specific to this receptor: Clinical and demographic metadata were provided uncurated, with the amount varying by source and participant.

In this sample, this clone turned up a few times. Its antigen remains unidentified. Base-call qualities are not available, and no considerably larger clone is one nucleotide away. Whole blood was collected in K2EDTA tubes by collaborating institutions according to the institutions' own protocols. For TCRbeta analysis, collaborator samples were shipped as frozen whole blood, as isolated PBMCs, or as DNA extracted from either sample type. The immunoSEQ Assay, a bias-controlled multiplex PCR, was used to amplify TCRbeta CDR3 regions from genomic DNA. The source study handled its data this way. Nucleated cell counts per sample were estimated from amplification of reference gene primers within the assay. To quantify the absolute abundance of each unique TCRbeta CDR3 rearrangement, sequence reads were collapsed and filtered. Productive Simpson clonality was computed per sample as the square root of Simpson's diversity index over productive rearrangements. The table was pulled from immuneACCESS by TCRdb, which kept in-frame rearrangements only. Such tables lose some clones; where checked, under half of the loss comes from unresolved V genes, and the rest has no known cause. The V and J calls and the clone size are those of that table, but D and trimming were determined from the DNA. For this sample there are approximately 150,000 clones; 70% to 90% appear just once. 9.5% to 13% of the sample lies in the top ten.

From a lookup of the germline V gene (reference sequence), CDR1 and CDR2 are SEHNR and FQNEAQ. The CDR3 numbers 14 residues from cysteine through phenylalanine. Only the CDR3 region is kept as DNA, spanning 42 bases read in frame from base 1. V lost 8 bases and J lost 6 bases; the stretch between them is 20 bases long. The sequence came from a human donor in a cohort sampled during active COVID-19. What was sequenced was peripheral blood. Here the chain combines TRBV7-9 and TRBJ2-7; possibly the D gene is TRBD2, per 6 matching bases. Read as DNA, the sequence is TGTGCCAGCCGCAGAGGAGGGGAGGTGGTCGAGCAGTACTTC. The translation is CASRRGGEVVEQYF. The full variable domain, completed from the reference TRBV7-9 and TRBJ2-7 proteins outside the CDR3, reads DTGVSQNPRHKITKRGQNVTFRCDPISEHNRLYWYRQTLGQGPEFLTYFQNEAQLEKSRLLSDRFSAERPKGSFSTLEIQRTEQGDSAMYLCASRRGGEVVEQYFGPGTRLTVT.